The 5 T cell receptor beta chains in this list originate from one sample, sequenced in a study of shared clonotypes between healthy human individuals. Assay used: immunoSEQ multiplex PCR; TCRdb lists only in-frame clones, some missing. The data contain about 2,100,000 clones, just over 90% of them singletons. Selected positively for CCR7 and CD45RO-negative, naive CD8 cells excluded terminally differentiated effector memory CD45RA+ cells. The sequenced sample consisted of naive CD8+ T cells from PBMCs. The receptors shown here come from a man between 18 and 35 years old in good health. Some clones in this sample may be carry-over from other donors' samples.

The genes are TRBV5-1 and TRBJ2-7; unclear D gene. The germline gives CDR1 SGHRS, CDR2 YFSETQ. V was pared by 2 bases and J by 3 bases, with 9 bases between. This CDR3 contains 13 residues. The CDR3 reads CASSFQPNYEQYF. For the CDR3, the DNA is TGCGCCAGCAGCTTTCAACCGAACTACGAGCAGTACTTC. Together with reference TRBV5-1 and TRBJ2-7, the CDR3 gives the full variable domain: KAGVTQTPRYLIKTRGQQVTLSCSPISGHRSVSWYQQTPGQGLQFLFEYFSETQRNKGNFPGRFSGRQFSNSRSEMNVSTLELGDSALYLCASSFQPNYEQYFGPGTRLTVT.

This clone was detected a few times. The chain employs TRBV6-5 and TRBJ1-1; D is ambiguous. Germline V gene sequence: CDR1 MNHEY, CDR2 SVGAGI. The CDR3 contains 14 residues. Trimming removed 0 bases at V and 5 bases at J, with 10 bases between. This chain's CDR3 is CASSYSARRTEAFF. The CDR3 bases are TGTGCCAGCAGTTACTCGGCCCGGAGGACTGAAGCTTTCTTT.

The J gene is TRBJ2-5, the V gene TRBV7-9, with TRBD2 identical over 7 bases. The CDR3 runs 15 residues. V shed 5 bases and J 5 bases; nucleotides not matched to a gene: 11. In germline, CDR1 is SEHNR, CDR2 FQNEAQ (reference sequence). CDR3 region: CASSPSAGEGETQYF. DNA for the CDR3: TGTGCCAGCAGCCCCTCTGCGGGAGAGGGCGAGACCCAGTACTTC.

This chain joins TRBV7-9 and TRBJ2-3; TRBD2 matches at 8 bases. V lost 5 bases to trimming and J lost 5 bases; unmatched junction nucleotides: 6. Germline V lookup: CDR1 SEHNR, CDR2 FQNEAQ (reference sequence). The CDR3 runs 14 residues. Written as DNA, the CDR3 is TGTGCCAGCAGCCCGGGAGGGTTAATAGATACGCAGTATTTT. Translated: CASSPGGLIDTQYF.

The chain is built from TRBV14 and TRBJ2-3; D perhaps matches TRBD2 (6 bases). The CDR3 has 13 residues. Looked up from germline, CDR1 is SGHDN and CDR2 is FVKESK. V dropped 1 base and J dropped 6 bases, with 8 bases sitting between them. CDR3 nucleotide sequence: TGTGCCAGCAGCCAAGGTCGGGGGGATACGCAGTATTTT. Its protein is CASSQGRGDTQYF.